This T cell receptor (beta chain) was profiled in a study of shared clonotypes between healthy human individuals. TCRdb keeps only in-frame clones here, not all; method: immunoSEQ multiplex PCR. The data contain approximately 2.4 million clones, around 95% of them singletons. CDR1 is WNHNN and CDR2 is SYGVQD in the germline V gene (reference sequence). Trimming pared 5 bases from V and 5 bases from J, leaving 11 bases between. The CDR3 consists of 13 residues. The sample was naive CD4+ T cells sorted from blood. Subset denoted: CD45RA+ positively selected. The receptor's source is a man between 18 and 29 years old in good health. The rearrangement links TRBV10-1 to TRBJ2-3; tentatively, D is TRBD1 (6 bases). CDR3 bases: TGCGCCAGCAGTCGGGACAATCGAGATACGCAGTATTTT. It encodes CASSRDNRDTQYF.